This T cell receptor (beta chain) comes out of a study of blood T cell repertoires in COVID-19. Across the study: COVID-19 samples, acute and convalescent, were from the United States, Italy and Spain. The cDNA or gDNA used as material had been derived from T cells, B-cell-depleted T cells, or PBMCs.

Authors' methods: Reference gene primers were amplified, and this amplification served to estimate nucleated cell counts. Some clones are missing from TCRdb's copy, which holds only in-frame ones; the method was immunoSEQ multiplex PCR. The V and J calls and clone size were taken over from that table, and D and trimming were inferred from the DNA. The sample includes under 250,000 clones, roughly 84% of them seen just once. Trimming took 1 base from V and 0 from J; bases not matched to a gene: 13. This CDR3 has 19 amino acids. From germline, CDR1 is MNHNS and CDR2 SASEGT. Sequenced: peripheral blood. This chain uses TRBV6-1 with TRBJ2-3, with TRBD2 matching over 7 bases. The TCR sequence derives from a man in his forties with acute or convalescent COVID-19. DNA of the CDR3: TGTGCCAGCAGTGAAGAAGTTGCGGGAGAGGGTTGGAGCACAGATACGCAGTATTTT. This codes for CASSEEVAGEGWSTDTQYF.